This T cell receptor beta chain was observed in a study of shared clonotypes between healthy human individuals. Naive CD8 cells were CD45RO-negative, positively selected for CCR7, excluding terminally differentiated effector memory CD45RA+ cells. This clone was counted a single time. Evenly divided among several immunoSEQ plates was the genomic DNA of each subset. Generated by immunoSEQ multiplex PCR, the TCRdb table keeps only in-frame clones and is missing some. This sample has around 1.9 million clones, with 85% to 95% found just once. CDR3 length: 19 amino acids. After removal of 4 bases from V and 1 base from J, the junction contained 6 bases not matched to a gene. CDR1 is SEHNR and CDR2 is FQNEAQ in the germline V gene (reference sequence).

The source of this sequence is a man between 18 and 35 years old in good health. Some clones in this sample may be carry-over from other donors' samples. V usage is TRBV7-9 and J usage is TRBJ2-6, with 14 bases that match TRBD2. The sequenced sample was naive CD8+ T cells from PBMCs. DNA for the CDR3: TGTGCCAGCAGCTCCGGGACTAGCGGGAGACGGTCTGGGGCCAACGTCCTGACTTTC. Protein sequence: CASSSGTSGRRSGANVLTF.